Shown below are 9 T cell receptor beta chains from a single sample sequenced in a study of shared clonotypes between healthy human individuals. Only in-frame clones appear in the TCRdb table, and some are missing; sequencing was by immunoSEQ multiplex PCR. The table shows more than 900,000 clones, with around three quarters occurring only once. The sequencing sample was made of memory CD4+ T cells from PBMCs. Stated subset: CD45RA-negative fraction. These receptor sequences come from a man younger than 35 in good health. Some clones in this sample may be carry-over from other donors' samples.

The rearrangement joins TRBV7-8 to TRBJ2-7; the D is unclear. V lost 3 bases to trimming and J lost 5 bases, with 11 bases between them. Germline CDR1 SGHVS, CDR2 FQNEAQ. This CDR3 has 13 amino acids. CDR3 sequence: CASSFGRNNEQYF. CDR3 nucleotides: TGTGCCAGCAGCTTCGGCAGGAACAACGAGCAGTACTTC.

This chain uses TRBV7-9 with TRBJ2-1, with TRBD2 matching 9 bases. Unmatched junction bases numbered 5, after V lost 1 base and J lost 13 bases. Germline CDR1 is SEHNR and CDR2 is FQNEAQ (reference sequence). This CDR3 comprises 13 residues. CDR3 region: CASSLDGLAYQFF. The CDR3 region has the DNA TGTGCCAGCAGCTTAGATGGACTAGCGTATCAGTTCTTC. Variable domain in full (rest from reference TRBV7-9 and TRBJ2-1): DTGVSQNPRHKITKRGQNVTFRCDPISEHNRLYWYRQTLGQGPEFLTYFQNEAQLEKSRLLSDRFSAERPKGSFSTLEIQRTEQGDSAMYLCASSLDGLAYQFFGPGTRLTVL.

The rearrangement uses TRBV30 and TRBJ1-1; D is unresolved. Per germline, CDR1 GTSNPN and CDR2 SVGIG (reference sequence). V dropped 0 bases and J dropped 1 base, with 9 bases sitting between them. The length of the CDR3 is 14 residues. DNA of the CDR3: TGTGCCTGGAGTGTGGCGCTGGGGAACACTGAAGCTTTCTTT. Amino acids: CAWSVALGNTEAFF.

V gene TRBV21-1 combines with J gene TRBJ2-1; whether TRBD1, the table's D call, matches the DNA was not checked. TRBV21-1 is given as a pseudogene. This CDR3 has 17 amino acids. As DNA, the CDR3 is TGTGCCAGCAGCAAAGCCATACAGGAGTTCTCCTACAATGAGCAGTTCTTC. Residues: CASSKAIQEFSYNEQFF.

The sample holds a few counts of this clone. The chain is built from TRBV5-1 and TRBJ1-1; TRBD1 agrees at 9 bases. In germline, CDR1 is SGHRS, CDR2 YFSETQ. The CDR3 is made up of 16 amino acids. V shed 4 bases, J shed 3 bases, and the junction held 10 bases outside the gene matches. DNA of the CDR3: TGCGCCAGCAGCGAAACCGGGACAGGGTGGGACACTGAAGCTTTCTTT. Amino acid sequence: CASSETGTGWDTEAFF. Full variable domain (missing parts from reference TRBV5-1 and TRBJ1-1): KAGVTQTPRYLIKTRGQQVTLSCSPISGHRSVSWYQQTPGQGLQFLFEYFSETQRNKGNFPGRFSGRQFSNSRSEMNVSTLELGDSALYLCASSETGTGWDTEAFFGQGTRLTVV.

V is TRBV5-1 and J is TRBJ2-1; D may be TRBD1 (6 bases). This CDR3 is 13 amino acids long. V dropped 6 bases and J dropped 7 bases, with 14 bases sitting between them. Germline CDR1 is SGHRS and CDR2 is YFSETQ. The CDR3 DNA reads as TGCGCCAGCACGTTCACCAGGGGTAATGAGCAGTTCTTC. The encoded protein is CASTFTRGNEQFF.

The rearrangement joins TRBV5-1 to TRBJ1-2, with D tentatively TRBD1 (5 bases). Germline CDR1 reads SGHRS; CDR2 reads YFSETQ. The CDR3 contains 15 residues. V was cut by 4 bases and J by 2 bases, with 15 bases left in between. The CDR3 bases are TGCGCCAGCAGCGGAACGGGGGGGTCCAACTATGGCTACACCTTC. Residues: CASSGTGGSNYGYTF.

V usage is TRBV6-5 and J usage is TRBJ2-3; perhaps TRBD2 as D (5 bases). Germline assignment: CDR1 MNHEY and CDR2 SVGAGI. The length of the CDR3 is 15 residues. V gave up 6 bases and J gave up 1 base, with 14 bases separating them. This CDR3 reads CASSKDPAGTDTQYF. The DNA for the CDR3 is TGTGCCAGCAGCAAAGACCCAGCGGGCACAGATACGCAGTATTTT.

This clone appeared a few times. Here the CDR3 reads CASSYQADQPQHF. CDR3 DNA sequence: TGTGCCAGCAGCTACCAGGCAGATCAGCCCCAGCATTTT. The chain links TRBV5-5 to TRBJ1-5, with D unclear. Trimming removed 3 bases from V and 5 bases from J, with 9 bases in between. This CDR3 has 13 amino acids. The germline V gene encodes CDR1 SGHKS and CDR2 YYEKEE (reference sequence).